The clone carrying this T cell receptor beta chain was counted only a few times. These data are taken from a study of identical twins. cDNA carried unique molecular identifiers, and a universal primer site was added by template switching. From the 5' RACE reads, TCRdb called clonotypes with MiXCR, one entry per CDR3 protein. The sample has approximately 190,000 distinct CDR3 sequences; approximately 16% are singletons. V was pared by 6 bases and J by 1 base, with 2 bases of the junction left unmatched. The germline V gene has CDR1 MGHDK and CDR2 SYGVNS. The length of the CDR3 is 14 residues. The data also belong to a second study, concerning T cells expressing NK-cell markers. That source reports: Several donors' CD3+CD56-NKG2C+ cells were dominated by the same clonotypes.

This receptor was obtained from a woman younger than 35 in good health. Sequenced sample: CD8+ T cells sorted from blood. V gene TRBV25-1 combines with J gene TRBJ2-7, with 11 bases fitting TRBD1. Here the CDR3 reads CASRRDRGSYEQYF. The CDR3 DNA sequence: TGTGCCAGCAGACGGGACAGGGGGTCCTACGAGCAGTACTTC.